This note documents a single T cell receptor beta chain sequence. Its antigen is not identified. Sequencing was performed with immunoSEQ multiplex PCR; in TCRdb, only in-frame clones are kept and a portion is missing. The sample lists roughly 150,000 clones, about 91% occurring once. The record originates from a study of T cell responses to AZD1222 COVID-19 vaccine. Study in general: Second-dose recipients at about 4 or about 12 weeks were treated as one pooled group.

Whole-study findings and limits: Unmutated variant regions are reportedly targeted by nearly half of spike-specific TCRs. Just a handful of people given AZD1222 tested seropositive at baseline. Donor demographics were predominantly white British with a female majority; clonal diversity may be underestimated.

The CDR3 runs to 14 residues. In germline, CDR1 is GTSNPN, CDR2 SVGIG (reference sequence). Trimming stripped 5 bases from V and 7 bases from J, with 21 bases between. The chain uses TRBV30 and TRBJ2-7; TRBD1 or TRBD2 may be the D gene (6 bases each). Sequenced material: peripheral blood, taken on day 0 of AZD1222 vaccination. This sequence originates from an adult in good health. DNA for the CDR3: TGTGCCTGGTCCTTAGGGGGTACGGGAGAAGAGCAGTACTTC. Its protein product is CAWSLGGTGEEQYF.